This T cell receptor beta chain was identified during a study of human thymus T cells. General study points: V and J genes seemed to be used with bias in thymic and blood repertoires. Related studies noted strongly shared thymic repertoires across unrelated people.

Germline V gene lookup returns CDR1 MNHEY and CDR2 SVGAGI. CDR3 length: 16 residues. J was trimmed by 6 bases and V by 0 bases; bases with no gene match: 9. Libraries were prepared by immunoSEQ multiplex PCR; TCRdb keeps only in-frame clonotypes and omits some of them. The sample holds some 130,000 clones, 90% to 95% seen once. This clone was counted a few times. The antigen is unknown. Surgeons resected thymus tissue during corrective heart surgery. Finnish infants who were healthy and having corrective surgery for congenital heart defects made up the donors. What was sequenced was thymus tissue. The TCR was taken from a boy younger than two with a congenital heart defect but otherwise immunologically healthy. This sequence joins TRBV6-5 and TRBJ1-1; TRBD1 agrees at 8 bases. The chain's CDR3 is CASSYSIPGQAAEAFF. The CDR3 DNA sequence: TGTGCCAGCAGTTACTCAATCCCGGGACAGGCTGCTGAAGCTTTCTTT.